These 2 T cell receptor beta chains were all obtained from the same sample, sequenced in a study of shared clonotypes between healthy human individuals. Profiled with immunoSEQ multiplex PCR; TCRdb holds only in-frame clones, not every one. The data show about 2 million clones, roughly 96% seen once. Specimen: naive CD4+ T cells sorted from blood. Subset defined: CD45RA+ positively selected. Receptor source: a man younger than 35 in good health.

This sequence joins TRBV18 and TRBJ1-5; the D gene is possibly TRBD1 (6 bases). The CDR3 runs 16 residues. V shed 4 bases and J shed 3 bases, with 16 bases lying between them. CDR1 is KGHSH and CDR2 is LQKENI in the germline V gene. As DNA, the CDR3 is TGTGCCAGCTCACAACAGGGAACGTCGAACAATCAGCCCCAGCATTTT. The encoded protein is CASSQQGTSNNQPQHF.

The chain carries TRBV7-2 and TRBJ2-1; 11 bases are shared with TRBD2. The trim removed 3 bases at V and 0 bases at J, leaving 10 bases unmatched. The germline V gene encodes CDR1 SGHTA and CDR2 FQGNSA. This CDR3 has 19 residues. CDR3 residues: CASSFFGTSGLSSYNEQFF. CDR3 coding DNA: TGTGCCAGCAGCTTTTTCGGGACTAGCGGATTGAGCTCCTACAATGAGCAGTTCTTC.